This T cell receptor (beta chain) was observed in a study of technical replicates of blood from a handful of donors. Produced via immunoSEQ multiplex PCR; TCRdb's table is partial and in-frame only. The repertoire holds 73,000 or so clones, with around 90% as singletons. V gave up 5 bases and J gave up 0 bases, with 17 bases separating them. CDR1 is LNHDA and CDR2 is SQIVND in the germline V gene (reference sequence). The CDR3 covers 16 residues. The chain carries TRBV19 and TRBJ2-7; D is perhaps TRBD2 (7 bases). Sequenced sample: T cells isolated from PBMCs. The TCR comes from a human donor in good health. For the CDR3, the DNA is TGTGCCAGTAGTCTAAGAGGGGGACTACCCTCCTACGAGCAGTACTTC. Translation: CASSLRGGLPSYEQYF.